This is a list of T cell receptor beta chains from one sample in a study of neoadjuvant anti-PD-1 for oral cavity cancer. Some clones are missing from TCRdb's copy, which holds only in-frame ones; the method was immunoSEQ multiplex PCR. The sample lists roughly 25,000 clones, roughly 30% occurring once. The sequences come from tumor tissue, collected after nivolumab (anti-PD-1) treatment. The receptors stem from a person aged 40 to 85 with oral cavity squamous cell carcinoma. Both conserved end residues are part of each CDR3. The order of the fields is CDR3 protein, CDR3 DNA, V gene, clone size, J gene, D gene. D genes are given only for firm matches. Only part of the rows carry a size: once, few, many, or a class if the clone is expanded.

CDR3aa: CASSYTGGRASLDTQYF
CDR3nt: TGTGCCAGCAGTTATACTGGCGGGAGGGCCTCGTTAGATACGCAGTATTTT
v_gene: TRBV27
abundance: -
j_gene: TRBJ2-3
d_gene: TRBD2

CDR3aa: CASSIEGTGKAGANVLTF
CDR3nt: TGTGCCAGTAGTATAGAGGGGACAGGGAAGGCTGGGGCCAACGTCCTGACTTTC
v_gene: TRBV19
abundance: few
j_gene: TRBJ2-6
d_gene: TRBD1

CDR3aa: CASSKGGVNTEAFF
CDR3nt: TGTGCCAGCAGCAAAGGAGGCGTGAACACTGAAGCTTTCTTT
v_gene: TRBV5-4
abundance: -
j_gene: TRBJ1-1
d_gene: -

CDR3aa: CASSPHPGREWGGYTF
CDR3nt: TGCGCCAGCAGTCCTCACCCCGGGAGGGAGTGGGGTGGCTACACCTTC
v_gene: TRBV23-1
abundance: -
j_gene: TRBJ1-2
d_gene: -

CDR3aa: CATGWGGELFF
CDR3nt: TGTGCCACCGGCTGGGGCGGGGAGCTGTTTTTT
v_gene: TRBV15
abundance: few
j_gene: TRBJ2-2
d_gene: -

CDR3aa: CASSLPNPPASYEQYF
CDR3nt: TGTGCCAGCAGCCTTCCCAATCCCCCTGCATCCTACGAGCAGTACTTC
v_gene: TRBV7-9
abundance: few
j_gene: TRBJ2-7
d_gene: -

CDR3aa: CASSHQGGHGYTF
CDR3nt: TGTGCCAGCAGCCATCAGGGGGGACATGGCTACACCTTC
v_gene: TRBV4-2
abundance: few
j_gene: TRBJ1-2
d_gene: TRBD1

CDR3aa: CASSPLPGQGNQPQHF
CDR3nt: TGCGCCAGCAGCCCGCTTCCGGGACAGGGGAATCAGCCCCAGCATTTT
v_gene: TRBV4-1
abundance: -
j_gene: TRBJ1-5
d_gene: TRBD1

CDR3aa: CASSAGTGVRDEQFF
CDR3nt: TGTGCCAGCAGCGCAGGGACAGGGGTACGGGATGAGCAGTTCTTC
v_gene: TRBV28
abundance: -
j_gene: TRBJ2-1
d_gene: TRBD1

CDR3aa: CASSLTSGIRNEKLFF
CDR3nt: TGTGCCAGCAGCTTAACATCCGGGATCCGAAATGAAAAACTGTTTTTT
v_gene: TRBV7-9
abundance: -
j_gene: TRBJ1-4
d_gene: -

CDR3aa: CASSLDPGSTEAFF
CDR3nt: TGCGCCAGCAGCTTGGACCCGGGATCCACTGAAGCTTTCTTT
v_gene: TRBV5-1
abundance: -
j_gene: TRBJ1-1
d_gene: -

CDR3aa: CASRAASGSVGELFF
CDR3nt: TGTGCCAGCCGGGCGGCTAGCGGGAGTGTCGGGGAGCTGTTTTTT
v_gene: TRBV2
abundance: few
j_gene: TRBJ2-2
d_gene: TRBD2

CDR3aa: CASSESGSERGYTF
CDR3nt: TGTGCCAGCAGTGAATCGGGATCAGAGCGTGGCTACACCTTC
v_gene: TRBV2
abundance: -
j_gene: TRBJ1-2
d_gene: -

CDR3aa: CASSVAGGPIDEQFF
CDR3nt: TGTGCCAGCAGCGTAGCGGGGGGGCCTATCGATGAGCAGTTCTTC
v_gene: TRBV9
abundance: many
j_gene: TRBJ2-1
d_gene: TRBD2

CDR3aa: CASSLRRGEAFF
CDR3nt: TGTGCCAGCAGCTTACGCAGGGGTGAAGCTTTCTTT
v_gene: TRBV7-9
abundance: -
j_gene: TRBJ1-1
d_gene: -

CDR3aa: CAWSVLAGVIPPTDTQYF
CDR3nt: TGTGCCTGGAGTGTACTAGCGGGAGTAATACCCCCCACAGATACGCAGTATTTT
v_gene: TRBV30
abundance: few
j_gene: TRBJ2-3
d_gene: TRBD2

CDR3aa: CASSLVSGQPQHF
CDR3nt: TGTGCCAGCAGCTTAGTCTCAGGCCAGCCCCAGCATTTT
v_gene: TRBV7-8
abundance: -
j_gene: TRBJ1-5
d_gene: -

CDR3aa: CAWDSSGTEAFF
CDR3nt: TGTGCCTGGGACAGCTCGGGCACTGAAGCTTTCTTT
v_gene: TRBV30
abundance: few
j_gene: TRBJ1-1
d_gene: -

CDR3aa: CASSHRTNSYNEQFF
CDR3nt: TGCGCCAGCAGCCACCGGACGAACTCCTACAATGAGCAGTTCTTC
v_gene: TRBV4-1
abundance: few
j_gene: TRBJ2-1
d_gene: -

CDR3aa: CAWSGDRNFISNQPQHF
CDR3nt: TGTGCCTGGAGTGGGGACAGAAATTTTATTAGCAATCAGCCCCAGCATTTT
v_gene: TRBV30
abundance: once
j_gene: TRBJ1-5
d_gene: TRBD1

CDR3aa: CASSPWTSGDYNEQFF
CDR3nt: TGTGCCAGCTCACCGTGGACTAGCGGAGACTACAATGAGCAGTTCTTC
v_gene: TRBV18
abundance: -
j_gene: TRBJ2-1
d_gene: TRBD2

CDR3aa: CASSLIGRDNQPQHF
CDR3nt: TGTGCCAGCAGCTTAATTGGCAGGGACAATCAGCCCCAGCATTTT
v_gene: TRBV7-3
abundance: -
j_gene: TRBJ1-5
d_gene: -

CDR3aa: CASSYLAEQFF
CDR3nt: TGTGCCAGCAGCTACCTCGCTGAGCAGTTCTTC
v_gene: TRBV5-6
abundance: -
j_gene: TRBJ2-1
d_gene: -

CDR3aa: CASSFLDTHYGYTF
CDR3nt: TGTGCCAGCAGTTTTCTAGACACACACTATGGCTACACCTTC
v_gene: TRBV28
abundance: few
j_gene: TRBJ1-2
d_gene: -